These 10 T cell receptor beta chains were all obtained from the same sample, sequenced in a study of T cell changes during pregnancy in multiple sclerosis. TCRdb keeps only in-frame clones here, not all; method: immunoSEQ multiplex PCR. The sample yields around 62,000 clones, 93% seen once. Specimen: CD8+ T cells from peripheral blood mononuclear cells, collected in the second trimester of pregnancy. The origin of the receptors is a female donor with multiple sclerosis, enrolled in a pregnancy study.

The chain couples TRBV5-4 to TRBJ1-6; TRBD1 agrees at 11 bases. Germline V gene sequence: CDR1 SGHNT, CDR2 YYREEE (reference sequence). V lost 7 bases to trimming and J lost 8 bases; unmatched junction nucleotides: 5. The length of the CDR3 is 14 residues. The CDR3 here is CASGPGQGDSPLHF. The DNA of the CDR3 is TGTGCCAGCGGACCGGGACAGGGGGATTCACCCCTCCACTTT. Variable domain in full (rest from reference TRBV5-4 and TRBJ1-6): ETGVTQSPTHLIKTRGQQVTLRCSSQSGHNTVSWYQQALGQGPQFIFQYYREEENGRGNFPPRFSGLQFPNYSSELNVNALELDDSALYLCASGPGQGDSPLHFGNGTRLTVT.

The chain joins TRBV5-1 to TRBJ2-7, with 7 bases lining up with TRBD2. Germline V gene sequence: CDR1 SGHRS, CDR2 YFSETQ. The length of the CDR3 is 15 residues. V lost 0 bases and J lost 7; bases outside the gene matches: 10. The CDR3 spells CASSLGLAVSEEQYF. The CDR3 nucleotides read TGCGCCAGCAGCTTGGGCCTAGCGGTCTCCGAGGAGCAGTACTTC.

As regards this clone: Distinct nucleotide sequences in the sample also encode this CDR3. The V call is TRBV6-5, the J call TRBJ1-1, with D perhaps matching TRBD1 (5 bases). This CDR3 comprises 13 residues. CDR1 MNHEY and CDR2 SVGAGI come from the germline V gene. V was pared by 2 bases and J by 5 bases, with 9 bases between. CDR3 sequence reads: CASSYGRGTEAFF. CDR3 nucleotide sequence: TGTGCCAGCAGTTACGGGAGGGGAACTGAAGCTTTCTTT.

This clone has a handful of counts. The chain combines TRBV11-2 with TRBJ2-3, with D possibly TRBD2 on 5 matching bases. Trimming pared 1 base from V and 0 bases from J, leaving 8 bases between. The CDR3 sequence is 15 residues long. The germline V gene has CDR1 SGHAT and CDR2 FQNNGV. The CDR3 protein is CASSLGGGSTDTQYF. In DNA form, the CDR3 reads TGTGCCAGCAGCTTAGGCGGCGGGAGCACAGATACGCAGTATTTT.

The V and J genes are TRBV14 and TRBJ2-3; 7 bases align to TRBD2. The CDR3 runs 16 residues. Germline loops: CDR1 SGHDN, CDR2 FVKESK. V gave up 4 bases and J gave up 2 bases; unmatched junction bases: 9. CDR3 loop: CASSPTWDYYTDTQYF. CDR3 nucleotide sequence: TGTGCCAGCAGCCCAACCTGGGACTACTACACAGATACGCAGTATTTT.

V gene TRBV27 combines with J gene TRBJ2-1; D possibly corresponds to TRBD1 (5 bases). The CDR3 runs to 13 residues. Trimming took off 6 bases at V and 10 bases at J, with 16 bases between the two ends. CDR1 is MNHEY and CDR2 is SMNVEV in the germline V gene (reference sequence). The CDR3 nucleotides read TGTGCCAGCAGAATAAAAATACAGGACGAGCAGTTCTTC. Amino acid sequence: CASRIKIQDEQFF.

A remark on this clone: The germline gene is not matched at one end of the junction; a read error may be the cause. CDR3 protein: CASRDKQETQYF. The CDR3 coding sequence is TGCGCCAGCCGTGACAAACAAGAGACCCAGTACTTC. J is TRBJ2-5 and V is TRBV10-1, with unresolved D. The CDR3 is 12 amino acids. Germline lookup yields CDR1 WNHNN and CDR2 SYGVQD (reference sequence).

The chain combines TRBV25-1 with TRBJ2-1; 7 bases match TRBD2. CDR1 and CDR2 from the germline V gene are MGHDK and SYGVNS. Unmatched junction bases numbered 7, after V lost 3 bases and J lost 8 bases. This CDR3 has 14 residues. This CDR3 reads CASSEGRARDEQFF. CDR3 sequence (DNA): TGTGCCAGCAGTGAGGGGAGGGCGAGGGATGAGCAGTTCTTC.

The chain is built from TRBV6-6 and TRBJ1-5; no reliable D call. CDR1 and CDR2 from the germline V gene are MNHNY and SVGAGI (reference sequence). There are 13 residues in the CDR3. Deletions cut 5 bases from V and 10 bases from J, with 15 bases between. The CDR3 coding sequence is TGTGCCAGCAGTATCAGCACTCCGGGACCCCAGCATTTT. Its protein is CASSISTPGPQHF.

This clone is a singleton in its sample. The rearrangement joins TRBV4-3 to TRBJ2-7; 7 bases are a match to TRBD1. CDR3 size: 16 residues. Germline V gives CDR1 LGHNA, CDR2 YSLEER. With V trimmed by 0 bases and J by 0 bases, 5 bases remained unmatched. In DNA, the CDR3 is TGCGCCAGCAGCCAAGATAGGGGACAGAGCTCCTACGAGCAGTACTTC. Translation: CASSQDRGQSSYEQYF.